This TCR beta chain was sequenced for a study of Ad26.COV2.S vaccination and SARS-CoV-2 variants. As for the study in general: Ad26.COV2.S, an intramuscular injection, was given once or twice 56 days apart.

The data were produced by immunoSEQ multiplex PCR, yet TCRdb's version contains in-frame clones alone and is incomplete. This sample has around 450,000 clones, with about nine tenths found just once. Germline CDR1 LNHDA, CDR2 SQIVND (reference sequence). There are 15 residues in the CDR3. Trimming took 3 bases from V and 13 from J, leaving 21 bases between them. Treatment of the sample: some 20 received Ad26.COV2.S at low or high dose, single or two shots; 5 received placebo; per-sample allocation not given. Sampling took place 63 days after the first vaccine or placebo injection. Sequencing used peripheral blood, obtained in a trial of Ad26.COV2.S vaccine versus placebo. The receptor comes from a person aged 18-65 years who received the Ad26.COV2.S COVID-19 vaccine or a placebo. V gene TRBV19 combines with J gene TRBJ1-4; D is perhaps TRBD1 (6 bases). The CDR3 sequence: CASSIPSGQLSGLFF. In nucleotides, the CDR3 is TGTGCCAGTAGTATTCCCTCGGGACAACTCTCGGGACTGTTTTTT.